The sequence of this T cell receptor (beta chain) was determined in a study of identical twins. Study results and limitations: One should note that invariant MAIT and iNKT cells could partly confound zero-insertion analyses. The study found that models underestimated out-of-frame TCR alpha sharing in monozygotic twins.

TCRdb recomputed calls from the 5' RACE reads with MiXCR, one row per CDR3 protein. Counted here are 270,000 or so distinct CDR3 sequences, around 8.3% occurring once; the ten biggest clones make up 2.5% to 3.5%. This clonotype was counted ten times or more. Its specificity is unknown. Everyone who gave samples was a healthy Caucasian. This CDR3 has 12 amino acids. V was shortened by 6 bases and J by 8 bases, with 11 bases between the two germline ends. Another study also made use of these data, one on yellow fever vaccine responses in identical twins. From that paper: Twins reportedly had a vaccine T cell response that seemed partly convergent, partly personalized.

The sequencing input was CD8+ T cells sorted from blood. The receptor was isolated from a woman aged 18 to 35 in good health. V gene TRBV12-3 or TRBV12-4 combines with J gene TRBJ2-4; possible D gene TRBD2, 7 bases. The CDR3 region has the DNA TGTGCCAGCAGCGGGGGGCGGGACATTCAGTACTTC. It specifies CASSGGRDIQYF.